This T cell receptor beta chain derives from a study of blood T cell repertoires in COVID-19 (dated by TCRdb to the early 2020s). As for the study more broadly: The collaborator samples originated in the United States, Italy and Spain and spanned the acute and convalescent phases of COVID-19. The prospective study material was composed of cDNA or gDNA derived from T cells, B-cell-depleted T cells, or PBMCs. Deeply sampled blood TCRbeta repertoires from subjects exposed to, actively infected with, or recovered from COVID-19 were included in the dataset. A freely available public database, intended as a resource for researchers studying the immune response to SARS-CoV-2, is where the repertoires were released. Samples were obtained from the ongoing ImmuneRACE study (first 160 participants) and from some 1,200 subjects provided by 6 global collaborators. The sample metadata nearly always contained a de-identified subject ID, COVID-19 status, age in years and sex. Where available, HLA class I and class II types were obtained from metadata supplied by the sample provider rather than from assay-based typing. General study outcomes and caveats: The quantity of clinical and demographic metadata differed by source and by participant and was supplied without curation.

The immunoSEQ Assay, a bias-controlled multiplex PCR, was used to amplify TCRbeta CDR3 regions from genomic DNA. Per the source publication's procedure: Nucleated cell counts per sample were estimated from amplification of reference gene primers within the assay. Sequence reads were collapsed and filtered to measure the absolute abundance of every unique TCRbeta CDR3 rearrangement. For each sample, productive Simpson clonality was calculated by taking the square root of Simpson's diversity index across productive rearrangements. The table comes from immuneACCESS by way of TCRdb, which keeps in-frame sequences with V and J called. Part of the clones is missing from these tables; in studies checked, under half for an unresolved V gene and the rest for unknown reasons. The DNA was the basis for D and trimming; V, J and clone size are from that table. The sample yields under 50,000 clones; about 87% were counted once. In total, the top ten clones hold around 7% of the sample.

Each collaborating institution followed its own protocols to collect whole blood in K2EDTA tubes. For TCRbeta analysis, collaborator samples were shipped as frozen whole blood, as isolated PBMCs, or as DNA extracted from either sample type. For this chain, trimming is 1 base at the V end and 11 bases at the J end, and the number of junction bases without a gene match is 13. CDR1 and CDR2, per the germline V gene (reference sequence), are GTSNPN and SVGIG. From the cysteine up to the phenylalanine, the CDR3 has a length of 15 residues. Of the read, only the CDR3 DNA is kept; its 45 bases are in frame from base 1. A note on this clone: This clone's antigen is unknown. No base quality values were provided; no much bigger clone lies one nucleotide off.

The V gene is TRBV30 and the J gene is TRBJ2-1, with 8 bases matching TRBD1. The sample comprised peripheral blood. The receptor's source is a human donor in a cohort sampled during active COVID-19. The CDR3 in this case is CAWSGSGQGGGKQFF. In nucleotides, the sequence is TGTGCCTGGAGTGGATCAGGACAGGGAGGTGGGAAGCAGTTCTTC.